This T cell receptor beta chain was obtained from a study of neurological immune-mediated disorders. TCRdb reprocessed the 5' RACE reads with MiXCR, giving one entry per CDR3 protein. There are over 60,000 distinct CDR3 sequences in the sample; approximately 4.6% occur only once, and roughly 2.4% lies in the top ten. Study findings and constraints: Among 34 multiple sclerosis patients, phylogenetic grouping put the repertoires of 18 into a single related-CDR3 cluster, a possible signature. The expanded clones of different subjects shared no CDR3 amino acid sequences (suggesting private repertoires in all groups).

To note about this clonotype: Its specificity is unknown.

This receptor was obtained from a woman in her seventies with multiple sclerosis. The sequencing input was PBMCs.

In DNA form, the CDR3 reads TGTGCCAGCAGTGAAAATACGTACCAAGAGACCCAGTACTTC. Protein product: CASSENTYQETQYF. This chain links TRBV6-1 with TRBJ2-5; the D is unclear. The CDR3 consists of 14 residues. The V gene's germline CDR1 is MNHNS and CDR2 SASEGT. Trimming removed 2 bases from V and 0 bases from J, with 7 bases in between.